This paragraph covers one T cell receptor beta chain sequence. J lost 3 bases, V lost 6 bases, and 6 bases had no gene match. Germline CDR1 is MGHDK and CDR2 is SYGVNS. The CDR3 has 16 amino acids. This sample is part of a study of blood T cell repertoires in COVID-19. Whole-study context: Nucleic acid was either cDNA or gDNA, and it came from T cells, B-cell-depleted T cells, or PBMCs.

As handled by the study authors: Amplification from reference gene primers served as the basis for estimated nucleated cell counts. The data were produced by immunoSEQ multiplex PCR, yet TCRdb's version contains in-frame clones alone and is incomplete. The V and J calls and the clone size are those of that table, but D and trimming were determined from the DNA. Among under 450,000 clones, around 88% were seen once, and the ten largest hold roughly 12%. The sequence derives from a woman in her fifties or sixties with COVID-19, enrolled during active disease. V gene TRBV25-1 combines with J gene TRBJ2-1; 12 nucleotides agree with TRBD2. The sequencing input was peripheral blood. This CDR3 reads CASSDVTSGGYNEQFF. The CDR3, as DNA: TGTGCCAGCAGCGACGTGACTAGCGGGGGCTACAATGAGCAGTTCTTC.